These T cell receptor beta chains were read from a single sample in a study of blood T cell repertoires in COVID-19. The repertoire was sequenced with immunoSEQ multiplex PCR; TCRdb's copy has only in-frame clones and lacks some. The sample holds hundreds of thousands of clones, roughly nine tenths seen once. Sequencing was carried out using PBMCs or T cells enriched from blood (not recorded which). The origin of the receptors is a man aged 55 to 70 who had recovered from COVID-19. Both conserved end residues are part of each CDR3. A D gene is named only where the DNA matches it firmly. Only some rows state a clone size, as once, few, many or a class for expanded clones.

D: TRBD1
size: -
V: TRBV7-2
J: TRBJ1-1
DNA: TGTGCCAGCAGCCCCCACTGGACAGGGAGGAACACTGAAGCTTTCTTT
CDR3: CASSPHWTGRNTEAFF

D: -
size: -
V: TRBV6-1
J: TRBJ2-7
DNA: TGTGCCAGCAGTGAAAGCCCCGGGAATTTCTACGAGCAGTACTTC
CDR3: CASSESPGNFYEQYF

D: TRBD1
size: -
V: TRBV7-9
J: TRBJ2-1
DNA: TGTGCCAGCAGTCTCCGGGACAGGGGGTTATACAATGAGCAGTTCTTC
CDR3: CASSLRDRGLYNEQFF

D: TRBD1
size: -
V: TRBV4-2
J: TRBJ1-5
DNA: TGTGCCAGCAGCCACCTCACAGGGGGCCAGGGCAATCAGCCCCAGCATTTT
CDR3: CASSHLTGGQGNQPQHF

D: -
size: -
V: TRBV6-5
J: TRBJ2-2
DNA: TGTGCCAGCAGTTACTCGACTAACCCTGGGGAGCTGTTTTTT
CDR3: CASSYSTNPGELFF

D: -
size: once
V: TRBV11-2
J: TRBJ2-3
DNA: TGTGCCAGCAGCCGGGGAGGTAGCACAGATACGCAGTATTTT
CDR3: CASSRGGSTDTQYF

D: -
size: -
V: TRBV11-3
J: TRBJ1-6
DNA: TGTGCCAGCAGCCCATATAGAAGCTCCTATAATTCACCCCTCCACTTT
CDR3: CASSPYRSSYNSPLHF

D: TRBD1
size: many
V: TRBV10-1
J: TRBJ1-1
DNA: TGCGCCAGCAGTCCCGGACAGGGGAACGCTTTCTTT
CDR3: CASSPGQGNAFF

D: TRBD2
size: -
V: TRBV27
J: TRBJ2-3
DNA: TGTGCCAGCAGCCCGAGACTAGCGGGAGATACGCAGTATTTT
CDR3: CASSPRLAGDTQYF

D: -
size: once
V: TRBV12-5
J: TRBJ1-1
DNA: TGTGCTAGCGCCCGATACCGGGACAAATATACTGAAGCTTTCTTT
CDR3: CASARYRDKYTEAFF

D: -
size: -
V: TRBV15
J: TRBJ2-5
DNA: TGTGCCACCAGCAGAGATGCGAGGGTTGGGGAGACCCAGTACTTC
CDR3: CATSRDARVGETQYF

D: TRBD1
size: -
V: TRBV18
J: TRBJ2-7
DNA: TGTGCCAGCTCACCAGGCAGGGGGAACGACGAGCAGTACTTC
CDR3: CASSPGRGNDEQYF

D: TRBD2
size: -
V: TRBV7-9
J: TRBJ2-2
DNA: TGTGCCAGCAGCTTCCTTCGAGCGGGAAACACCGGGGAGCTGTTTTTT
CDR3: CASSFLRAGNTGELFF

D: -
size: -
V: TRBV7-8
J: TRBJ1-5
DNA: TGTGCCAGCAGCACGTGGCTGGAGGGATCGAGCAATCAGCCCCAGCATTTT
CDR3: CASSTWLEGSSNQPQHF

D: TRBD2
size: -
V: TRBV11-2
J: TRBJ2-7
DNA: TGTGCCAGCAGCTTTACTAGCGGACCAAACGAGCAGTACTTC
CDR3: CASSFTSGPNEQYF

D: TRBD2
size: -
V: TRBV11-3
J: TRBJ2-7
DNA: TGTGCCAGCAGCTTGGCGGGAGGTCCCTACGAGCAGTACTTC
CDR3: CASSLAGGPYEQYF

D: TRBD1
size: -
V: TRBV10-3
J: TRBJ2-5
DNA: TGTGCCATCAGTGAGTACGGACAGGACCTAGGGGCCCAGTACTTC
CDR3: CAISEYGQDLGAQYF

D: -
size: -
V: TRBV10-3
J: TRBJ1-2
DNA: TGTGCCATCAGTGAGTCGACAGGCCCTGGCTACACCTTC
CDR3: CAISESTGPGYTF

D: -
size: once
V: TRBV19
J: TRBJ2-2
DNA: -
CDR3: CASTSVVIASRNTGELFF

D: -
size: -
V: TRBV25-1
J: TRBJ1-1
DNA: TGTGCCAGCAGTGAATATCAGGAGGGCACTGAAGCTTTCTTT
CDR3: CASSEYQEGTEAFF

D: TRBD2
size: -
V: TRBV20-1
J: TRBJ2-7
DNA: TGCAGTGCTAGTGGGGTAGCGGGGTCCTACGAGCAGTACTTC
CDR3: CSASGVAGSYEQYF

D: TRBD1
size: -
V: TRBV30
J: TRBJ2-3
DNA: TGTGCCTGGAGTCCGGGACAGAGCACAGATACGCAGTATTTT
CDR3: CAWSPGQSTDTQYF

D: TRBD1
size: -
V: TRBV5-1
J: TRBJ2-7
DNA: TGCGCCAGCAGCCGGGGACAGGGCCCTTCCTACGAGCAGTACTTC
CDR3: CASSRGQGPSYEQYF

D: TRBD1
size: -
V: TRBV19
J: TRBJ1-2
DNA: TGTGCCAGTAGGCGACAGGGTGCCTATGGCTACACCTTC
CDR3: CASRRQGAYGYTF

D: -
size: -
V: TRBV10-2
J: TRBJ2-1
DNA: TGCGCCAGCAGTGAAACTAGCAATCGGTACAATGAGCAGTTCTTC
CDR3: CASSETSNRYNEQFF

D: -
size: -
V: TRBV5-4
J: TRBJ2-7
DNA: TGTGCCAGCAGCTTGGCCCTAGGTGTCTACGAGCAGTACTTC
CDR3: CASSLALGVYEQYF

D: -
size: -
V: TRBV6-5
J: TRBJ2-6
DNA: TGTGCCAGCAGGGACAGCTCTGGGGCCAACGTCCTGACTTTC
CDR3: CASRDSSGANVLTF

D: TRBD1
size: -
V: TRBV7-8
J: TRBJ1-5
DNA: TGTGCCAGCAGCTTCGACAGGGTGAGAGGACAGCCCCAGCATTTT
CDR3: CASSFDRVRGQPQHF

D: -
size: -
V: TRBV25-1
J: TRBJ1-2
DNA: TGTGCCAGCAGGGAGAGGGAGTCAGGTGGCTACACCTTC
CDR3: CASRERESGGYTF

D: -
size: -
V: TRBV7-8
J: TRBJ1-3
DNA: TGTGCCAGCAGCTTAGCAAGACAGCGAGGAAACACCATATATTTT
CDR3: CASSLARQRGNTIYF

D: -
size: -
V: TRBV10-3
J: TRBJ1-2
DNA: TGTGCCTTAGGGGCCCCAGGGACTAACTATGGCTACACCTTC
CDR3: CALGAPGTNYGYTF

D: TRBD1
size: -
V: TRBV2
J: TRBJ1-4
DNA: TGTGCCAGCAGTGCCGTGCGCGGGGGACAGGGGATCGTGGTAGGTGAAAAACTGTTTTTT
CDR3: CASSAVRGGQGIVVGEKLFF

D: TRBD2
size: -
V: TRBV7-6
J: TRBJ2-1
DNA: TGTGCCAGCAGCTTAGTAAGCGGGGGGGGTCCCAATGAGCAGTTCTTC
CDR3: CASSLVSGGGPNEQFF

D: TRBD2
size: -
V: TRBV18
J: TRBJ2-5
DNA: TGTGCCAGCTCACCACCGCTAGCGGGAGGACAAGAGACCCAGTACTTC
CDR3: CASSPPLAGGQETQYF

D: -
size: -
V: TRBV21-1
J: TRBJ1-5
DNA: TGTGCCAGCAGCAAAACCGGGACAGATAGCAATCAGCCCCAGCATTTT
CDR3: CASSKTGTDSNQPQHF

D: -
size: -
V: TRBV25-1
J: TRBJ2-1
DNA: TGTGCCAGCTCGCGCAACAATGAGCAGTTCTTC
CDR3: CASSRNNEQFF

D: TRBD1
size: -
V: TRBV5-1
J: TRBJ1-4
DNA: TGCGCCAGCAGCTGGGGGACAGGGCAAACTAATGAAAAACTGTTTTTT
CDR3: CASSWGTGQTNEKLFF

D: -
size: -
V: TRBV7-3
J: TRBJ2-1
DNA: TGTGCCAGCAGCCCGGGGACCGGGAGCCGCGAGCAGTTCTTC
CDR3: CASSPGTGSREQFF

D: -
size: -
V: TRBV24-1
J: TRBJ1-1
DNA: TGTGCCACCAGTGATGGAGTGAACACTGAAGCTTTCTTT
CDR3: CATSDGVNTEAFF

D: TRBD2
size: -
V: TRBV9
J: TRBJ2-3
DNA: TGTGCCAGCAGCGTAGGAAGCGGGAGTTTAGATACGCAGTATTTT
CDR3: CASSVGSGSLDTQYF

D: -
size: -
V: TRBV28
J: TRBJ2-1
DNA: TGTGCCAGCAGGGCCGGTGCGGGAATGGTTAATGAGCAGTTCTTC
CDR3: CASRAGAGMVNEQFF

D: -
size: -
V: TRBV12-5
J: TRBJ1-1
DNA: TGTGCTAGTGGTTCCTCTTCTTGGGCCATGAACACTGAAGCTTTCTTT
CDR3: CASGSSSWAMNTEAFF

D: -
size: -
V: TRBV5-5
J: TRBJ1-5
DNA: TGTGCCAGCAGCAGATACGCAGGACAACAGCCCCAGCATTTT
CDR3: CASSRYAGQQPQHF

D: -
size: once
V: TRBV9
J: TRBJ2-5
DNA: TGTGCCAGCAGCCCAGAGGCAGGGGTAGAGACCCAGTACTTC
CDR3: CASSPEAGVETQYF

D: -
size: -
V: TRBV10-3
J: TRBJ2-7
DNA: TGTGCCATCAGTGAGTCCCCAGGGTTCGAGCAGTACTTC
CDR3: CAISESPGFEQYF

D: TRBD1
size: -
V: TRBV2
J: TRBJ1-6
DNA: TGTGCCAGCAGTGAAGTCGAGACAGGGCACTATAATCCTTCACCCCTCCACTTT
CDR3: CASSEVETGHYNPSPLHF

D: -
size: -
V: TRBV28
J: TRBJ2-1
DNA: TGTGCCAGCAGAGACTACCACGGTGAGCAGTTCTTC
CDR3: CASRDYHGEQFF

D: TRBD1
size: -
V: TRBV6-5
J: TRBJ2-7
DNA: TGTGCCAGCAATAGGGGGACAGGGACGTTCTCCGAGCAGTACTTC
CDR3: CASNRGTGTFSEQYF

D: TRBD1
size: -
V: TRBV6-2/TRBV6-3
J: TRBJ2-2
DNA: TGTGCCAGCAGCCGACAGGGGGCTACCGGGGAGCTGTTTTTT
CDR3: CASSRQGATGELFF

D: TRBD1
size: -
V: TRBV28
J: TRBJ2-3
DNA: TGTGCCAGCAGAGGACAGGGGGCCGGCACAGATACGCAGTATTTT
CDR3: CASRGQGAGTDTQYF

D: -
size: -
V: TRBV29-1
J: TRBJ2-7
DNA: TGCAGCGTTGGACAGAGCTCCTACGAGCAGTACTTC
CDR3: CSVGQSSYEQYF

D: -
size: -
V: TRBV7-9
J: TRBJ1-3
DNA: TGTGCCAGCAGCTTAGGAATGGGCAGGATGGCTGGAAACACCATATATTTT
CDR3: CASSLGMGRMAGNTIYF

D: -
size: -
V: TRBV30
J: TRBJ1-1
DNA: TGTGCCTCCTCCAGGGACACTGAAGCTTTCTTT
CDR3: CASSRDTEAFF

D: TRBD1
size: -
V: TRBV7-9
J: TRBJ1-6
DNA: TGTGCCAGCAGCGATGGACAGGGCCTGAATTCACCCCTCCACTTT
CDR3: CASSDGQGLNSPLHF

D: -
size: -
V: TRBV3-1/TRBV3-2
J: TRBJ1-3
DNA: TGTGCCAGCAGCCAAGATTGGGGGGGTTCTGGAAACACCATATATTTT
CDR3: CASSQDWGGSGNTIYF